The 25 T cell receptor beta chains below all came from one sample that was sequenced in a study of CD8+ T cells in alopecia areata. Sequencing templates came from extracted RNA that was reverse transcribed into cDNA. Profiling relied on immunoSEQ multiplex PCR, and the TCRdb table lists in-frame clones only, not all of them. The table records 100,000 to 150,000 clones, about two fifths of them present only once. The sample consisted of CD4+ T cells sorted from blood. These receptors all stem from a human donor with alopecia areata.

By share of the sample, this clone is medium-sized. The V and J genes are TRBV15 and TRBJ2-3; D may be TRBD2 (6 bases). The CDR3 is 15 amino acids. Trimming took 0 bases from V and 5 from J, leaving 12 bases between them. Germline V gene sequence: CDR1 LNHNV, CDR2 YYDKDF (reference sequence). Here the CDR3 DNA reads TGTGCCACCAGCAGAGATGAGGGAGCGGGAGATACGCAGTATTTT. Translated, it gives CATSRDEGAGDTQYF.

This clone was found a few times. J is TRBJ1-5 and V is TRBV29-1; 9 positions match TRBD1. CDR3 size: 17 residues. The germline CDR1 and CDR2 sequences are SQVTM and ANQGSEA. The V segment lost 0 bases and the J segment 1 base; nucleotides outside the gene matches: 7. The CDR3, as DNA: TGCAGCGTTGAAGACCAGGACAGGGGTCGAAGCAATCAGCCCCAGCATTTT. This codes for CSVEDQDRGRSNQPQHF.

This clone has a count of ten or more. This sequence joins TRBV18 and TRBJ2-1; a possible D gene is TRBD2 (6 bases). This CDR3 has 15 amino acids. Germline loops: CDR1 KGHSH, CDR2 LQKENI. Deletions cut 2 bases from V and 2 bases from J, with 10 bases between. CDR3 in amino acids: CASSPTAGPYNEQFF. DNA of the CDR3: TGTGCCAGCTCACCAACAGCGGGTCCCTACAATGAGCAGTTCTTC.

In its sample, this clone was seen a few times. This chain links TRBV14 with TRBJ2-5; D unclear. Germline assignment: CDR1 SGHDN and CDR2 FVKESK. This CDR3 spans 14 amino acids. Deletions cut 0 bases from V and 2 bases from J, with 7 bases between. The CDR3 loop is CASSQDSSQETQYF. CDR3 nucleotides: TGTGCCAGCAGCCAAGATAGTAGTCAAGAGACCCAGTACTTC.

The rearrangement joins TRBV9 to TRBJ2-5; D may correspond to TRBD1 or TRBD2 (5 bases each). The CDR3 has 13 residues. The germline V gene has CDR1 SGDLS and CDR2 YYNGEE. Trimming left V 5 bases short and J 5 bases short, with 13 bases between. DNA of the CDR3: TGTGCCAGCAGTTCCGGGACCGGGGAGACCCAGTACTTC. Amino acid sequence: CASSSGTGETQYF.

The V call is TRBV27, the J call TRBJ1-2; 9 nucleotides agree with TRBD1. The CDR3 consists of 16 residues. V was pared by 4 bases and J by 3 bases, with 9 bases of the junction left unmatched. Germline V gene sequence: CDR1 MNHEY, CDR2 SMNVEV (reference sequence). CDR3 in DNA: TGTGCCAGCAGTTCCGTCCCGGGACAGGGATACTATGGCTACACCTTC. Protein product: CASSSVPGQGYYGYTF.

The V call is TRBV9, the J call TRBJ2-1, with D perhaps matching TRBD1 (5 bases). Germline lookup yields CDR1 SGDLS and CDR2 YYNGEE. The CDR3 is made up of 14 amino acids. Trimming took 3 bases from V and 9 from J, leaving 16 bases between them. The chain's CDR3 is CASSATPQGTEQFF. For the CDR3, the DNA is TGTGCCAGCAGCGCGACCCCTCAGGGAACTGAGCAGTTCTTC.

Worth noting for this clone: This sample includes further DNA sequences coding for the same CDR3. V is TRBV28 and J is TRBJ2-7, with unresolved D. This CDR3 is 12 amino acids long. In germline, CDR1 is MDHEN, CDR2 SYDVKM. Trimming removed 1 base from V and 2 bases from J, with 3 bases in between. Written as DNA, the CDR3 is TGTGCCAGCAGTTTATCTCCCTACGAGCAGTACTTC. The encoded protein is CASSLSPYEQYF.

This clone was seen a few times. This sample also contains other DNA sequences that code for the same CDR3. This rearrangement joins TRBV29-1 to TRBJ1-1, with D possibly being TRBD1 (6 bases). The CDR3 covers 12 residues. V was shortened by 7 bases and J by 1 base, with 10 bases between the two germline ends. Looked up from germline, CDR1 is SQVTM and CDR2 is ANQGSEA. DNA of the CDR3: TGCAGCGCCCAGACAGGGAACACTGAAGCTTTCTTT. This encodes CSAQTGNTEAFF.

This chain uses TRBV6-5 with TRBJ1-2; 7 nucleotides line up with TRBD1. V shed 4 bases and J 4 bases; nucleotides not matched to a gene: 6. The CDR3 runs to 14 residues. Per the germline V gene, CDR1 is MNHEY and CDR2 is SVGAGI. As DNA, the CDR3 is TGTGCCAGCAGTTTGACAGGGCAAGTCTATGGCTACACCTTC. This sequence encodes CASSLTGQVYGYTF.

The CDR3 region has the DNA TGTGCCAGCAGCTTAATCGCAGGGCCGTCTTTCTTT. Encoded protein: CASSLIAGPSFF. The chain recombines TRBV7-2 with TRBJ1-1; TRBD1 is a possible D gene (5 bases). The CDR3 has 12 amino acids. Germline-derived CDR1 and CDR2 are SGHTA and FQGNSA. Between the trimmed V and J ends, which lost 2 bases and 12 bases, there was a span of 13 bases.

The chain is built from TRBV30 and TRBJ1-2, with D unclear. The germline V and J ends were trimmed by 0 bases and 6 bases, with 8 bases remaining between them. CDR3 length: 12 amino acids. Germline V gene sequence: CDR1 GTSNPN, CDR2 SVGIG (reference sequence). CDR3 coding DNA: TGTGCCTGGAGTGTACAAGGGAATGGCTACACCTTC. Translation gives CAWSVQGNGYTF.

This chain links TRBV6-5 with TRBJ2-6; TRBD2 matches 9 bases. Germline assignment: CDR1 MNHEY and CDR2 SVGAGI. V lost 5 bases and J lost 6; bases outside the gene matches: 2. This CDR3 is built from 14 residues. The CDR3 spells CASSASGEANVLTF. As DNA, the CDR3 is TGTGCCAGCAGTGCTAGCGGGGAGGCCAACGTCCTGACTTTC.

This clone was seen a single time. This chain links TRBV11-2 with TRBJ2-7; 9 bases match TRBD1. With V trimmed by 4 bases and J by 1 base, 8 bases remained unmatched. The CDR3 covers 16 residues. Germline V lookup: CDR1 SGHAT, CDR2 FQNNGV. CDR3 coding DNA: TGTGCCAGCAGCTCTATACAGGGGGCGCGGTCCTACGAGCAGTACTTC. It specifies CASSSIQGARSYEQYF.

This chain links TRBV29-1 with TRBJ1-1; D unclear. V was trimmed by 4 bases and J by 2 bases, leaving 11 bases between them. This CDR3 spans 13 amino acids. Germline lookup yields CDR1 SQVTM and CDR2 ANQGSEA. For the CDR3, the DNA is TGCAGCGTTGTACCACGGCAAAACACTGAAGCTTTCTTT. Its translation: CSVVPRQNTEAFF.

V gene TRBV29-1 combines with J gene TRBJ2-2; 7 positions match TRBD1. Germline CDR1 SQVTM, CDR2 ANQGSEA. The junction had 5 bases not matched to a gene; V was cut back by 6 bases and J by 1 base. The CDR3 covers 14 residues. CDR3 in DNA: TGCAGCGTGGGGACAGTGAGGAACACCGGGGAGCTGTTTTTT. Residues: CSVGTVRNTGELFF.

This chain uses TRBV7-2 with TRBJ2-7; 8 bases line up with TRBD2. CDR3 length: 16 residues. Germline values: CDR1 SGHTA, CDR2 FQGNSA. V shed 5 bases and J 6 bases; nucleotides not matched to a gene: 15. CDR3 DNA sequence: TGTGCCAGCAGCCTCTCAGGTCGGGGGCGGGGGGCCGAGCAGTACTTC. As protein: CASSLSGRGRGAEQYF.

This clone was counted only a few times. This rearrangement joins TRBV10-3 to TRBJ2-3; D is unresolved. V was clipped by 8 bases and J by 1 base, with 7 bases between them. CDR1 and CDR2 from the germline V gene are ENHRY and SYGVKD. CDR3 size: 12 residues. The CDR3 loop is CAIGGRTDTQYF. The CDR3 DNA reads TGTGCCATCGGCGGTCGCACAGATACGCAGTATTTT.

The chain carries TRBV30 and TRBJ2-1; D is possibly TRBD2 (6 bases). Germline loops: CDR1 GTSNPN, CDR2 SVGIG (reference sequence). CDR3 length: 16 residues. Trimming took off 3 bases at V and 4 bases at J, with 19 bases between the two ends. The CDR3 loop is CAWREGLAPAYNEQFF. The CDR3, as DNA: TGTGCCTGGAGGGAGGGACTGGCCCCCGCTTACAATGAGCAGTTCTTC.

V usage is TRBV29-1 and J usage is TRBJ2-6; maybe TRBD1 (5 bases). This CDR3 spans 15 amino acids. Looked up from germline, CDR1 is SQVTM and CDR2 is ANQGSEA. Trimming removed 6 bases from V and 4 bases from J, with 16 bases in between. This chain's CDR3 is CSVVVVGVGANVLTF. CDR3 in DNA: TGCAGCGTCGTTGTAGTAGGGGTAGGGGCCAACGTCCTGACTTTC. Drawing the rest from reference TRBV29-1 and TRBJ2-6, the complete variable domain is SAVISQKPSRDICQRGTSLTIQCQVDSQVTMMFWYRQQPGQSLTLIATANQGSEATYESGFVIDKFPISRPNLTFSTLTVSNMSPEDSSIYLCSVVVVGVGANVLTFGAGSRLTVL.

The chain uses TRBV20-1 and TRBJ1-2; D uncertain. Germline CDR1 reads DFQATT; CDR2 reads SNEGSKA (reference sequence). V was clipped by 2 bases and J by 6 bases, with 4 bases between them. The CDR3 totals 10 residues. In DNA form, the CDR3 reads TGCAGTGCTAGATCCAATGGCTACACCTTC. Protein sequence: CSARSNGYTF.

Here the CDR3 reads CASSLEQVSGANVLTF. DNA of the CDR3: TGTGCCAGCAGCTTAGAGCAGGTCTCTGGGGCCAACGTCCTGACTTTC. The chain uses TRBV7-2 and TRBJ2-6; D remains unclear. The germline CDR1 and CDR2 sequences are SGHTA and FQGNSA. Between the trimmed V and J ends, which lost 1 base and 0 bases, there was a span of 7 bases. CDR3 length: 16 amino acids.

This clone appeared a few times. The J gene is TRBJ2-1, the V gene TRBV29-1; the D gene is possibly TRBD2 (6 bases). Germline-derived CDR1 and CDR2 are SQVTM and ANQGSEA. V lost 3 bases to trimming and J lost 6 bases, with 18 bases between them. CDR3 length equals 15 residues. The CDR3 sequence is CSVDWRDHRSNEQFF. In DNA, the CDR3 is TGCAGCGTTGATTGGCGGGACCACCGCAGCAATGAGCAGTTCTTC.

A few counts support this clone. V is TRBV6-5 and J is TRBJ1-5; D call uncertain. The CDR3 runs to 13 residues. Per germline, CDR1 MNHEY and CDR2 SVGAGI. Trimming stripped 7 bases from V and 6 bases from J, with 13 bases between. This CDR3 is CASTPRIGQPQHF. Here the CDR3 DNA reads TGTGCCAGCACACCCAGGATAGGTCAGCCCCAGCATTTT.

This sequence joins TRBV2 and TRBJ2-3, with D unclear. Germline CDR1 reads SNHLY; CDR2 reads FYNNEI. Trimming pared 5 bases from V and 0 bases from J, leaving 12 bases between. The CDR3 loop spans 15 amino acids. Here the CDR3 reads CASSYGSYSTDTQYF. The CDR3 region has the DNA TGTGCCAGCAGTTACGGCAGCTATAGCACAGATACGCAGTATTTT.